Sequencing of this TCR beta chain was carried out in a study of T cell repertoires in cytomegalovirus infection. CDR1 SSHAT and CDR2 FNYEAQ come from the germline V gene (reference sequence). The CDR3 has 11 residues. This clonotype was counted at least ten times. TCRdb reprocessed the reads with MiXCR, giving one entry per CDR3 protein. Of 680,000 or so distinct CDR3 sequences listed, approximately 34% are singletons. Sample: PBMCs. The J gene is TRBJ1-2, the V gene TRBV7-7, with D perhaps matching TRBD1 (5 bases). This receptor was obtained from a human donor in good health (CMV status not recorded). Some clones in this sample may be carry-over from other donors' samples. The CDR3 DNA reads as TGTGCTACTAGGGACAACTATGGCTACACCTTC. Amino acids: CATRDNYGYTF.